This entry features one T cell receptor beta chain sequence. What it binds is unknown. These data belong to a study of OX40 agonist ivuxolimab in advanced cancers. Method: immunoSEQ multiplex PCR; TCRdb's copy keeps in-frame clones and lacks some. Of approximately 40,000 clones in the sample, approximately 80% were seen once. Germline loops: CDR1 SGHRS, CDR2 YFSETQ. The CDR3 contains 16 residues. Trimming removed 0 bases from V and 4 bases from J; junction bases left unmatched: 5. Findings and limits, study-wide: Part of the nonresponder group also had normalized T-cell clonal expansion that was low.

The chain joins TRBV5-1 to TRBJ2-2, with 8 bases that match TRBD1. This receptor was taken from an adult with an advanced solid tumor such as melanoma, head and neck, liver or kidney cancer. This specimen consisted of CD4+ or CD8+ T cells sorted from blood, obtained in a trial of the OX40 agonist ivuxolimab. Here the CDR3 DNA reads TGCGCCAGCAGCTTGGGAGACAGGGGAATCACCGGGGAGCTGTTTTTT. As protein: CASSLGDRGITGELFF. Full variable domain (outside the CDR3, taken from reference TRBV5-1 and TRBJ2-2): KAGVTQTPRYLIKTRGQQVTLSCSPISGHRSVSWYQQTPGQGLQFLFEYFSETQRNKGNFPGRFSGRQFSNSRSEMNVSTLELGDSALYLCASSLGDRGITGELFFGEGSRLTVL.